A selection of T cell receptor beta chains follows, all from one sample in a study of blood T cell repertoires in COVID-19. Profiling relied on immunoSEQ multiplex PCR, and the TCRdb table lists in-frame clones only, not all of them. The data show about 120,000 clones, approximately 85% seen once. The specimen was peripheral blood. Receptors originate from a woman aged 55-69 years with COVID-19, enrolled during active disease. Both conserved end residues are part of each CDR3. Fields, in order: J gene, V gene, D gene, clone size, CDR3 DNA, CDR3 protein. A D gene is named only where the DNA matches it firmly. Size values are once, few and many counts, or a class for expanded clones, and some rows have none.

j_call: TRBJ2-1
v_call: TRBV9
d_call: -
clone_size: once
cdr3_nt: TGTGCCAGCAGCGTAGGAGCTTCCACAGCCTACAATGAGCAGTTCTTC
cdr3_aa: CASSVGASTAYNEQFF

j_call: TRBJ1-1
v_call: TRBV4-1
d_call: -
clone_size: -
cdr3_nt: TGCGCCAGCAGCCCCGGGAACACTGAAGCTTTCTTT
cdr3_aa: CASSPGNTEAFF

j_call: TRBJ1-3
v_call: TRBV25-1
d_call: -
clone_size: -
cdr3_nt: TGTAGGCGGCAGCTAGGAAACACCATATATTTT
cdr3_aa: CRRQLGNTIYF

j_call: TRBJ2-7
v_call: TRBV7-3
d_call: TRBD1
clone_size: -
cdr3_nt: TGTGCCAGCAGCCGCGGTGATCAACAGGGGCGGAGGCTGGTCGAGCAGTACTTC
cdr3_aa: CASSRGDQQGRRLVEQYF

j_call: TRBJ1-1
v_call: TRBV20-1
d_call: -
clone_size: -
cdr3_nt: TGCAGTGCTAGTTTGACAGCTCTTGGAGCTTTCTTT
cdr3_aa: CSASLTALGAFF

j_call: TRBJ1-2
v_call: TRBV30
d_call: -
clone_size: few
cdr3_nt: TGTGCCTGGAGTCGAAGCCCGCGGGGTACCTACCCGATATCTAACTATGGCTACACCTTC
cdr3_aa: CAWSRSPRGTYPISNYGYTF

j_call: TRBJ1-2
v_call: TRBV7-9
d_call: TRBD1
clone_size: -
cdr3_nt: TGTGCCAGCAGCTCGGACAGGTCTAACTATGGCTACACCTTC
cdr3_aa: CASSSDRSNYGYTF

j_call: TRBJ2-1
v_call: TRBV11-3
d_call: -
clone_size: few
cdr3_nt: TGTGCCAGCAGCTTAGCCCAACGTACAGGGTCGTTTGAGCAGTTCTTC
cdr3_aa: CASSLAQRTGSFEQFF

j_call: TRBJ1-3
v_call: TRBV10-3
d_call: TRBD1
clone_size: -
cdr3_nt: TGTGCCATCAGTGAGTCGACAGGGGGAAACACCATATATTTT
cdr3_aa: CAISESTGGNTIYF

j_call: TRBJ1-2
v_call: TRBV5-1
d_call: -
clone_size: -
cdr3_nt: TGCGCCAGCAGCTTGTGGGAGGACGGGCGTGGCTACACCTTC
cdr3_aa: CASSLWEDGRGYTF

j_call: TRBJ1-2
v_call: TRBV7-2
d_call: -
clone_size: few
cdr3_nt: TGTGCCAGCAGCTTACAAAACGCCAGGGACTATGGCTACACCTTC
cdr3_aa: CASSLQNARDYGYTF

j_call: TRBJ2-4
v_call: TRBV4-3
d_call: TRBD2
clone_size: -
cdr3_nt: TGCGCCAGCAGCCCGGGACGGGGGGGGCTGCAAAACATTCAGTACTTC
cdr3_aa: CASSPGRGGLQNIQYF

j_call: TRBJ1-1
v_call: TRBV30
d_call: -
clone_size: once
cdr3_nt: TGTGCCTGGAGCGGAGGGGACACTGAAGCTTTCTTT
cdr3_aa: CAWSGGDTEAFF

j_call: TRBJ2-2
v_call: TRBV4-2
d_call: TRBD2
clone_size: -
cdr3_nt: TGTGCCAGCAGCCTGCTAGCGGGGGAGGGAAACACCGGGGAGCTGTTTTTT
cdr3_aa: CASSLLAGEGNTGELFF

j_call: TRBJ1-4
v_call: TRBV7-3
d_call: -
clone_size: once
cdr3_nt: TGTGCCAGCAGCTCCCGCCAGGGCATGGGAACTAATGAAAAACTGTTTTTT
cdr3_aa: CASSSRQGMGTNEKLFF

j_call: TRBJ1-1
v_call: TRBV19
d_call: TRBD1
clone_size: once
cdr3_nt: TGTGCCAGTAGTATCAAGACAGGGTCCGCTGAAGCTTTCTTT
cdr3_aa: CASSIKTGSAEAFF

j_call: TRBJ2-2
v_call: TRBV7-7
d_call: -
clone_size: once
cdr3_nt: TGTGCCAGCAGCTTGGGTCTGGGGGCCCAGAACACCGGGGAGCTGTTTTTT
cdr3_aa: CASSLGLGAQNTGELFF

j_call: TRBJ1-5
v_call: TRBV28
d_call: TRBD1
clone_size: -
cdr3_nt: TGTGCCAGCAGTCCGGTAAGGGACAGGGGCCAATATAGCAATCAGCCCCAGCATTTT
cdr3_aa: CASSPVRDRGQYSNQPQHF

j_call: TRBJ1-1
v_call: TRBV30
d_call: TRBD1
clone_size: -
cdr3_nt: TGTGCCTGGAGTGTGACAGGGGGGGCTTTCTTT
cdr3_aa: CAWSVTGGAFF

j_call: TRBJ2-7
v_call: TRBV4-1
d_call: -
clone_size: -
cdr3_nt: TGCGCCAGCAGCCACCCGGGGTCACTATACGAGCAGTACTTC
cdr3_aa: CASSHPGSLYEQYF

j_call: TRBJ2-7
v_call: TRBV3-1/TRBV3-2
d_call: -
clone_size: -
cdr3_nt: TGTGCCAGCAGCCAACAGGGTATCTCCTACGAGCAGTACTTC
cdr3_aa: CASSQQGISYEQYF

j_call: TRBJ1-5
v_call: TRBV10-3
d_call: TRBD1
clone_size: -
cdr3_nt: TGTGCCATCAGTGAGGGGGGACAGGGGGGATCCTCGCCCCAGCATTTT
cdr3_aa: CAISEGGQGGSSPQHF

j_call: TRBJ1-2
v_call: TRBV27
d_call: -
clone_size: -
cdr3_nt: TGTGCCAGCAAGCAGGGGCCGGAACCCCTCTATGGCTACACCTTC
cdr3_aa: CASKQGPEPLYGYTF

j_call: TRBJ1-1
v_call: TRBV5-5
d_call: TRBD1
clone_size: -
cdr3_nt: TGTGCCAGCAGCCCCACTCTGACAGGGGCCGGTTCGGCTTTCTTT
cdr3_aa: CASSPTLTGAGSAFF

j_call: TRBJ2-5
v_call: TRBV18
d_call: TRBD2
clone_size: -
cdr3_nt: TGTGCCAGCTCACCGAGCTCGGGACTACAAGAGACCCAGTACTTC
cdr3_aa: CASSPSSGLQETQYF

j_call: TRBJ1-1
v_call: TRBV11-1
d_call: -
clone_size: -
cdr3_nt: TGTGCCAGCAGCTTAAACGGGGGAGTGACTGAAGCTTTCTTT
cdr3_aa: CASSLNGGVTEAFF

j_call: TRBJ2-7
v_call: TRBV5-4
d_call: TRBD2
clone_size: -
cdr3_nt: TGTGCCAGCAGCTTGTGGAGCGGGGGAGTGGACGAGCAGTACTTC
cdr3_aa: CASSLWSGGVDEQYF

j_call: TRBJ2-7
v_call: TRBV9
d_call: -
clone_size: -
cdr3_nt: TGTGCCAGCAGCGCCCATAATGAGGCCTACTACGAGCAGTACTTC
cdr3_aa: CASSAHNEAYYEQYF

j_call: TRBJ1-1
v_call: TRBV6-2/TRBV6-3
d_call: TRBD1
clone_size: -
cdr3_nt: TGTGCCAGCAGTTCCGCAGGGGGCACTGAAGCTTTCTTT
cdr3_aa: CASSSAGGTEAFF

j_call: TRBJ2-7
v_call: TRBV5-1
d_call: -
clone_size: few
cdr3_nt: TGCGCCAGCAGCTTGGCGGCCCAGGGATCCCCCGGCGAGCAGTACTTC
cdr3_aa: CASSLAAQGSPGEQYF

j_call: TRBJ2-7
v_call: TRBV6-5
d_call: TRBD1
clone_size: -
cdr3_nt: TGTGCCAGCTCCCGGACAGGGGACCACGAGCAGTACTTC
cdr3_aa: CASSRTGDHEQYF

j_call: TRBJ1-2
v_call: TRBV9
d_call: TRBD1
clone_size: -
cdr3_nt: TGTGCCAGCAGTGCAGACAGGGGCCCTAACTATGGCTACACCTTC
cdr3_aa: CASSADRGPNYGYTF

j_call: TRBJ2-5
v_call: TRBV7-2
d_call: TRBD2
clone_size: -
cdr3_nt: TGTGCCAGCAGCTTACACCCGGGGGGAATGGAGACCCAGTACTTC
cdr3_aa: CASSLHPGGMETQYF

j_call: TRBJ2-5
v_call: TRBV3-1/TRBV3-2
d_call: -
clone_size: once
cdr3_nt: TGTGCCAGCAGCCAGCGCGGGCGGGCGGCCCAGTACTTC
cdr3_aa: CASSQRGRAAQYF

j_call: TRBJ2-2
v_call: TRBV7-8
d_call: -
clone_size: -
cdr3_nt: TGTGCCAGCAGCTTATCGGGGGGCGGCACCGGGGAGCTGTTTTTT
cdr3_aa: CASSLSGGGTGELFF

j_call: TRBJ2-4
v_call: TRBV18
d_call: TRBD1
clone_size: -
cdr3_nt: TGTGCCAGCTCACCATCTAGGGGACAGCTCAAAAACATTCAGTACTTC
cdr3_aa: CASSPSRGQLKNIQYF

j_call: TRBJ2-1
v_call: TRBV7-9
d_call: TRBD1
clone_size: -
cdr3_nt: TGTGCCAGCAGCTTTCCGGGACAGAACTACAATGAGCAGTTCTTC
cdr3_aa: CASSFPGQNYNEQFF

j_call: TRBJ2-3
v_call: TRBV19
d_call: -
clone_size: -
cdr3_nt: TGTGCCAGTAGTATAATGGACACTAGCACAGATACGCAGTATTTT
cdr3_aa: CASSIMDTSTDTQYF

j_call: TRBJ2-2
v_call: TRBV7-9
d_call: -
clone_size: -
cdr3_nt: TGTGCCAGCAGCTACCCCCCAGGGGGGTCGATAGCCGGGGAGCTGTTTTTT
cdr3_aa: CASSYPPGGSIAGELFF

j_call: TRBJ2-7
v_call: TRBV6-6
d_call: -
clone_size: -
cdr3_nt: TGTGCCAGCAGCGGCCAGGGAAAGGCCTACGAGCAGTACTTC
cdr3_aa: CASSGQGKAYEQYF

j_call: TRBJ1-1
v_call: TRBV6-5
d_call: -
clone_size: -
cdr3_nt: TGTGCCAGTCATCCCCACCTAGACAGGCACACTGAAGCTTTCTTT
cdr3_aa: CASHPHLDRHTEAFF

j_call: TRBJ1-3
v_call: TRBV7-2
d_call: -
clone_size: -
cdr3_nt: TGTGCCAGCAGCTCGCCCCCAGGTACCAACACCATATATTTT
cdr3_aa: CASSSPPGTNTIYF

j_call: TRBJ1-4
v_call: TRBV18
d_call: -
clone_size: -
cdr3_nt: TGTGCCAGCTCAGAACAGGGAATTCCTAATGAAAAACTGTTTTTT
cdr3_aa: CASSEQGIPNEKLFF

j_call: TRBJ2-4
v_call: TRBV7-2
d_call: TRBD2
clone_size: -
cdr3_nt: TGTGCCAGCAGCTTAAGTGGGACTAGCGGGGGGGTTCAGAACATTCAGTACTTC
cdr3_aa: CASSLSGTSGGVQNIQYF

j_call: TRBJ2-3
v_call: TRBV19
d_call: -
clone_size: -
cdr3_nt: TGTGCCAGTAAGCAGACAGTCACTAGCACAGATACGCAGTATTTT
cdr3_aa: CASKQTVTSTDTQYF

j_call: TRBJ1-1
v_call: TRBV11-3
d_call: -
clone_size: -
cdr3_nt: TGTGCCAGCAGCACGGAGACAGGAACGAACACTGAAGCTTTCTTT
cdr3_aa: CASSTETGTNTEAFF

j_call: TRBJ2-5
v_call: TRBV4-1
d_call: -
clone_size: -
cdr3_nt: TGCGCCAGCAGCCAAGAGCCGCCACCCGAGTTGTGGACCCAGTACTTC
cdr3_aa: CASSQEPPPELWTQYF